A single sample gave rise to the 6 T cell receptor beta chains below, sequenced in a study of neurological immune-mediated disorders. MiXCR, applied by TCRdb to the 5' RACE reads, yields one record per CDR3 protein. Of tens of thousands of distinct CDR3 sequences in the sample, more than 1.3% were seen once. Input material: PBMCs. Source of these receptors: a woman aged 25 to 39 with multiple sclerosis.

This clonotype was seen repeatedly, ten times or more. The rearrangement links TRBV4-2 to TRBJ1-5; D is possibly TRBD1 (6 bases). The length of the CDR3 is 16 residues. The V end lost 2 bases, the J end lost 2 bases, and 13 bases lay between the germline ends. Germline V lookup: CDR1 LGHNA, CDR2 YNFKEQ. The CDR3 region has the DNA TGTGCCAGCAGCCAACCCCGAGGGGGAGGCAATCAGCCCCAGCATTTT. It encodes CASSQPRGGGNQPQHF.

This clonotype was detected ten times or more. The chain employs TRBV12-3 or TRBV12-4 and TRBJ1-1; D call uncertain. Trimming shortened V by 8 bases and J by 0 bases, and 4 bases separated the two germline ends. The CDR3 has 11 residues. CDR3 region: CASCLNTEAFF. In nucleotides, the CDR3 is TGTGCCAGCTGCCTGAACACTGAAGCTTTCTTT.

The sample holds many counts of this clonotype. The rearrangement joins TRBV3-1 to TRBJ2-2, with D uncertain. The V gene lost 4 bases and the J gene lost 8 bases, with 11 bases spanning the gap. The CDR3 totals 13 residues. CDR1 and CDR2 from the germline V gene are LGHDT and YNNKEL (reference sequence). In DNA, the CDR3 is TGTGCCAGCAGCCTGAGGAATAGGGGGGAGCTGTTTTTT. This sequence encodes CASSLRNRGELFF.

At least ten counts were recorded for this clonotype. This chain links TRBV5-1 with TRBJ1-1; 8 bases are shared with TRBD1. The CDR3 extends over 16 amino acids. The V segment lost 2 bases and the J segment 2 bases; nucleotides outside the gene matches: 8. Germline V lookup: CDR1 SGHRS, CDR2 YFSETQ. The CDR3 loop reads CASSFKSGQGNTEAFF. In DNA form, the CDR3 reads TGCGCCAGCAGCTTTAAAAGCGGACAGGGCAACACTGAAGCTTTCTTT.

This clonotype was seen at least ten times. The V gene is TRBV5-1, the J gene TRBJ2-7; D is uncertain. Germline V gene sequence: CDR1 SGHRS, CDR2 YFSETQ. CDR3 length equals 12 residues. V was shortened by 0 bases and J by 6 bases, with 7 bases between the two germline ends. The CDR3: CASSLVASEQYF. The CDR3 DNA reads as TGCGCCAGCAGCTTGGTGGCGTCCGAGCAGTACTTC.

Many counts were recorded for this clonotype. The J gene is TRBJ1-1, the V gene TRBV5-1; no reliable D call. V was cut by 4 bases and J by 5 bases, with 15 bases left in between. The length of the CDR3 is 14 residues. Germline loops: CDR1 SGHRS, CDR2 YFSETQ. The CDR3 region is CASSLPTGKTEAFF. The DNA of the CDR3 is TGCGCCAGCAGCCTACCCACCGGGAAGACTGAAGCTTTCTTT.